The 26 T cell receptor beta chains presented below share a single source sample, sequenced in a study of PD-1 blockade in classical Hodgkin lymphoma. All the patients suffered relapse after autologous stem cell transplantation, and brentuximab vedotin exposure differed. Method: immunoSEQ multiplex PCR; TCRdb's copy keeps in-frame clones and lacks some. The sample lists 25,000 to 35,000 clones; roughly 71% were seen once. This specimen consisted of peripheral blood mononuclear cells (PBMCs), obtained before the second cycle of nivolumab. The receptors were sampled from a human donor with classical Hodgkin lymphoma.

The chain uses TRBV5-4 and TRBJ2-3; 7 nucleotides line up with TRBD1. Germline trimming cut 0 bases from V and 3 bases from J; bases unmatched to any gene: 4. Germline CDR1 and CDR2: SGHNT and YYREEE (reference sequence). The CDR3 sequence is 15 residues long. This chain's CDR3 is CASSLEGQPTDTQYF. For the CDR3, the DNA is TGTGCCAGCAGCTTGGAGGGACAGCCTACAGATACGCAGTATTTT.

This clone was observed a few times. V usage is TRBV7-2 and J usage is TRBJ2-1; D call uncertain. V dropped 0 bases and J dropped 3 bases, with 12 bases sitting between them. CDR1 and CDR2 from the germline V gene are SGHTA and FQGNSA. The CDR3 has 16 residues. CDR3 nucleotides: TGTGCCAGCAGCTTAGCGTCGGTAGCTGTCTACAATGAGCAGTTCTTC. Encoded protein: CASSLASVAVYNEQFF.

DNA of the CDR3: TGTGCCAGCAGGCTCATCGGAGGTTCACTCTCTTACGAGCAGTACTTC. Translation gives CASRLIGGSLSYEQYF. This chain joins TRBV14 and TRBJ2-7; tentatively, D is TRBD2 (5 bases). Trimming stripped 6 bases from V and 4 bases from J, with 22 bases between. Germline V gene sequence: CDR1 SGHDN, CDR2 FVKESK. This CDR3 contains 16 residues.

The V and J genes are TRBV29-1 and TRBJ2-3; D call uncertain. V dropped 4 bases and J dropped 2 bases, with 10 bases sitting between them. Germline lookup yields CDR1 SQVTM and CDR2 ANQGSEA. This CDR3 is built from 13 residues. Written as DNA, the CDR3 is TGCAGCGTTGTCGGCAGGAACACAGATACGCAGTATTTT. Translation gives CSVVGRNTDTQYF.

This clone has a handful of counts. J is TRBJ1-5 and V is TRBV19; TRBD1 might be the D (5 bases). Germline V lookup: CDR1 LNHDA, CDR2 SQIVND (reference sequence). V lost 2 bases and J lost 7, with 9 bases in between. The CDR3 extends over 13 amino acids. CDR3 sequence: CASSIMWDQPQHF. Here the CDR3 DNA reads TGTGCCAGTAGTATAATGTGGGACCAGCCCCAGCATTTT.

The chain has TRBV15 and TRBJ1-5; the D gene is possibly TRBD1 (6 bases). The germline CDR1 and CDR2 sequences are LNHNV and YYDKDF (reference sequence). The CDR3 consists of 19 residues. The germline V and J ends were trimmed by 0 bases and 0 bases, with 18 bases remaining between them. The DNA for the CDR3 is TGTGCCACCAGCAGAGATGGCCCCCGTAGGGGGGGTAGCAATCAGCCCCAGCATTTT. It codes for CATSRDGPRRGGSNQPQHF.

This clone has just a few counts. The chain has TRBV19 and TRBJ1-2; 7 nucleotides agree with TRBD1. The germline V gene encodes CDR1 LNHDA and CDR2 SQIVND (reference sequence). V lost 3 bases to trimming and J lost 6 bases; unmatched junction nucleotides: 4. The CDR3 consists of 13 residues. The DNA of the CDR3 is TGTGCCAGTAGTATGCTAGGGGGCAATGGCTACACCTTC. Translated, it gives CASSMLGGNGYTF.

This clone was picked up a small number of times. J is TRBJ2-2 and V is TRBV15, with a tentative D call TRBD1 (6 bases). Looked up from germline, CDR1 is LNHNV and CDR2 is YYDKDF (reference sequence). The V gene lost 0 bases and the J gene lost 4 bases, with 15 bases spanning the gap. CDR3 size: 17 residues. This CDR3 is CATSRDLQAGVTGELFF. DNA of the CDR3: TGTGCCACCAGCAGAGATTTGCAGGCAGGGGTCACCGGGGAGCTGTTTTTT.

This clone was counted a few times. The chain couples TRBV19 to TRBJ1-2, with D possibly matching TRBD1 (5 bases). Germline V gene data show CDR1 as LNHDA and CDR2 as SQIVND (reference sequence). This CDR3 contains 12 residues. V was shortened by 5 bases and J by 2 bases, with 6 bases between the two germline ends. The CDR3 DNA reads TGTGCCAGTAGTCCAGGGAACTATGGCTACACCTTC. Its translation: CASSPGNYGYTF.

The CDR3 reads CASSLSGARTDTQYF. In DNA, the CDR3 is TGTGCCAGCAGTTTATCGGGGGCTCGCACAGATACGCAGTATTTT. The V call is TRBV27, the J call TRBJ2-3, with D maybe TRBD1 (6 bases). V was cut by 0 bases and J by 1 base, with 8 bases left in between. Germline values: CDR1 MNHEY, CDR2 SMNVEV (reference sequence). CDR3 size: 15 residues.

The chain links TRBV19 to TRBJ1-1; possible D gene TRBD1, 6 bases. Trimming took 7 bases from V and 3 from J, leaving 18 bases between them. Germline V CDR1 and CDR2: LNHDA, SQIVND (reference sequence). This CDR3 contains 15 residues. The CDR3 reads CASKGGRTEDTEAFF. CDR3 DNA sequence: TGTGCCAGTAAGGGGGGGAGGACAGAGGACACTGAAGCTTTCTTT.

The genes are TRBV5-6 and TRBJ2-7, with 11 bases aligning to TRBD1. CDR1 is SGHDT, CDR2 YYEEEE, per germline. Germline trimming cut 1 base from V and 1 base from J; bases unmatched to any gene: 10. This CDR3 has 18 amino acids. The CDR3 reads CASSLTGQGALSSYEQYV. The DNA of the CDR3 is TGTGCCAGCAGCTTGACAGGACAGGGGGCTTTGTCATCCTACGAGCAGTACGTC.

This chain links TRBV27 with TRBJ2-5; tentatively, D is TRBD2 (5 bases). CDR3 length equals 13 residues. CDR1 is MNHEY, CDR2 SMNVEV, per germline (reference sequence). V gave up 6 bases and J gave up 3 bases, with 11 bases separating them. The CDR3 DNA reads as TGTGCCAGCAGGCCAACGGGGAAAGAGACCCAGTACTTC. Translation: CASRPTGKETQYF.

The chain employs TRBV19 and TRBJ1-3, with D perhaps TRBD1 (5 bases). The germline V gene has CDR1 LNHDA and CDR2 SQIVND (reference sequence). The CDR3 has 15 residues. The V and J ends lost 2 bases and 1 base respectively, with 9 bases between them. The CDR3: CASSILGTSGNTIYF. The CDR3 DNA reads TGTGCCAGTAGTATACTGGGGACTTCTGGAAACACCATATATTTT.

This clone turned up a few times. The chain employs TRBV10-3 and TRBJ2-2; 15 bases line up with TRBD2. This CDR3 is 16 amino acids long. The V gene end was trimmed by 4 bases and the J gene end by 5 bases; junction bases not matched to a gene: 2. Germline V gene lookup returns CDR1 ENHRY and CDR2 SYGVKD. The CDR3 reads CAISGGLAGGTGELFF. The CDR3 region has the DNA TGTGCCATCAGTGGCGGACTAGCGGGGGGGACCGGGGAGCTGTTTTTT.

This rearrangement joins TRBV9 to TRBJ1-3; D gene ambiguous. The CDR3 is 15 residues long. The germline V gene has CDR1 SGDLS and CDR2 YYNGEE. Trimming shortened V by 0 bases and J by 0 bases, and 7 bases separated the two germline ends. The CDR3 sequence is CASSVGRGSGNTIYF. DNA of the CDR3: TGTGCCAGCAGCGTAGGCCGGGGCTCTGGAAACACCATATATTTT.

V gene TRBV6-5 combines with J gene TRBJ2-7; TRBD1 matches at 8 bases. Losses at the gene ends were 5 bases for V and 7 bases for J; bases not matched to a gene: 10. This CDR3 is built from 14 residues. Germline assignment: CDR1 MNHEY and CDR2 SVGAGI. This CDR3 reads CASSRGLQGDEQYF. CDR3 DNA: TGTGCCAGCAGTCGAGGATTACAGGGGGATGAGCAGTACTTC.

By frequency in the sample, this clone is large. This rearrangement joins TRBV9 to TRBJ1-6; maybe TRBD1 (5 bases). Trimming cost V 4 bases and J 7 bases, with 12 bases left between them. The CDR3 contains 14 residues. Germline V gives CDR1 SGDLS, CDR2 YYNGEE. As DNA, the CDR3 is TGTGCCAGCAGCCGGGACGGGGAGAATTCACCCCTCCACTTT. Protein: CASSRDGENSPLHF.

This clone has just one count. The CDR3 nucleotides are TGTGCCAGCAGCGGTAGGATCAGGAACACTGAAGCTTTCTTT. Translated, it gives CASSGRIRNTEAFF. The chain carries TRBV28 and TRBJ1-1; no firm D call. Germline V CDR1 and CDR2: MDHEN, SYDVKM. The V end lost 6 bases, the J end lost 1 base, and 12 bases lay between the germline ends. CDR3 size: 14 residues.

V gene TRBV7-8 combines with J gene TRBJ1-1; the D gene is possibly TRBD1 (6 bases). Germline assignment: CDR1 SGHVS and CDR2 FQNEAQ. The CDR3 runs 18 residues. The V end was cut by 6 bases, the J end by 1 base, with 24 bases between. CDR3 DNA: TGTGCCAGCAGTCAAATGTGGCGGAAGACAGGAAAGAACACTGAAGCTTTCTTT. This encodes CASSQMWRKTGKNTEAFF.

The chain has TRBV19 and TRBJ2-1, with a tentative D call TRBD2 (6 bases). Germline values: CDR1 LNHDA, CDR2 SQIVND (reference sequence). Trimming took off 2 bases at V and 9 bases at J, with 8 bases between the two ends. The CDR3 contains 12 residues. CDR3 loop: CASSILGGEQFF. The DNA for the CDR3 is TGTGCCAGTAGTATACTCGGGGGTGAGCAGTTCTTC.

The V call is TRBV29-1, the J call TRBJ2-3; D gene uncertain. The germline V and J ends were trimmed by 3 bases and 2 bases, with 9 bases remaining between them. Germline CDR1 SQVTM, CDR2 ANQGSEA. The CDR3 totals 13 residues. The CDR3 sequence is CSVELGFTDTQYF. The CDR3 nucleotides read TGCAGCGTTGAGCTTGGTTTCACAGATACGCAGTATTTT.

This clone was recorded many times. CDR3 sequence: CASSLSLETQYF. DNA for the CDR3: TGCGCCAGCAGCTTGAGTCTCGAGACCCAGTACTTC. The chain has TRBV5-1 and TRBJ2-5; D is unclear. From germline, CDR1 is SGHRS and CDR2 YFSETQ. Trimming took off 1 base at V and 5 bases at J, with 6 bases between the two ends. The CDR3 runs 12 residues.

This clone has just a few counts. V gene TRBV2 combines with J gene TRBJ1-5; 8 bases line up with TRBD1. Germline V lookup: CDR1 SNHLY, CDR2 FYNNEI. The CDR3 runs 15 residues. V lost 6 bases, J lost 0 bases, and 4 bases stayed unmatched. The CDR3 DNA is TGTGCCAGCAGGGACAGGGACCTTAGCAATCAGCCCCAGCATTTT. Protein product: CASRDRDLSNQPQHF. The whole variable domain, remainder taken from reference TRBV2 and TRBJ1-5, is EPEVTQTPSHQVTQMGQEVILRCVPISNHLYFYWYRQILGQKVEFLVSFYNNEISEKSEIFDDQFSVERPDGSNFTLKIRSTKLEDSAMYFCASRDRDLSNQPQHFGDGTRLSIL.

This chain joins TRBV9 and TRBJ2-2; 9 bases are shared with TRBD2. V was pared by 0 bases and J by 4 bases, with 4 bases of the junction left unmatched. CDR3 length equals 16 residues. Germline V gene data show CDR1 as SGDLS and CDR2 as YYNGEE. CDR3 loop: CASSVGVLAGTGELFF. DNA for the CDR3: TGTGCCAGCAGCGTAGGAGTACTAGCGGGCACCGGGGAGCTGTTTTTT.

CDR3 sequence reads: CASSGQIQETQYF. In DNA, the CDR3 is TGTGCCAGTAGCGGGCAGATCCAAGAGACCCAGTACTTC. The V call is TRBV19, the J call TRBJ2-5; D remains unclear. V was pared by 6 bases and J by 1 base, with 9 bases between. Germline V gene data show CDR1 as LNHDA and CDR2 as SQIVND (reference sequence). The CDR3 length is 13 residues.